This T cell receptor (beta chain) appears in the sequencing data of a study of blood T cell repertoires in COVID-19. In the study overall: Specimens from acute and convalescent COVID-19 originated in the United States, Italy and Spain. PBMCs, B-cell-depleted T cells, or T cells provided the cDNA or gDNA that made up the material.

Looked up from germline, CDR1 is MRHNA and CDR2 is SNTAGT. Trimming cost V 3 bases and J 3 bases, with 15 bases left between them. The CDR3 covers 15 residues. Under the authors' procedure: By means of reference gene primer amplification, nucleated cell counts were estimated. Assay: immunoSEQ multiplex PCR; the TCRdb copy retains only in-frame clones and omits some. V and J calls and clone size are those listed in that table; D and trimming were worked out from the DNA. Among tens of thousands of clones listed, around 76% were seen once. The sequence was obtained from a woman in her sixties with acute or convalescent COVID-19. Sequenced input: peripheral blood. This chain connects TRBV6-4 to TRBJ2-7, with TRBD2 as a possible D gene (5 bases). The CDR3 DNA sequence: TGTGCCAGCAGTGAATTTTGGACTGCTGGCTACGAGCAGTACTTC. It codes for CASSEFWTAGYEQYF.